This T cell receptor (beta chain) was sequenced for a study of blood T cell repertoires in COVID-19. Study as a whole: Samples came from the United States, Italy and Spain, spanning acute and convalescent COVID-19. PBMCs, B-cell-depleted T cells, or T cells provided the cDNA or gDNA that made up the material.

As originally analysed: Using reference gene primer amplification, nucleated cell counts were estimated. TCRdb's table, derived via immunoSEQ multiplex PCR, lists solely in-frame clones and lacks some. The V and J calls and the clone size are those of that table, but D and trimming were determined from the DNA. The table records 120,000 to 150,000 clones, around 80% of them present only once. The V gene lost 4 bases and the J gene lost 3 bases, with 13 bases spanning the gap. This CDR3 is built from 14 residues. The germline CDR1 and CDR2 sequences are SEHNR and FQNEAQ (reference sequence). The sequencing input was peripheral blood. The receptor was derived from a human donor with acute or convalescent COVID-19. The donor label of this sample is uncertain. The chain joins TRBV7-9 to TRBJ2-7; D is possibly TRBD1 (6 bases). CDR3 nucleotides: TGTGCCAGCAGCTCCCTCCCGGACAGCTACGAGCAGTACTTC. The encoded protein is CASSSLPDSYEQYF.